This T cell receptor (beta chain) was retrieved from a study of naive and memory T cell subsets. Study outcomes and limitations: Especially in CD8 cells, naive repertoires contained a few larger clonotypes, possibly CD45RA-re-expressing memory cells. A clonotype means one alpha or beta sequence, not an alpha/beta pair.

On this clonotype: Its target is unknown.

The beta constant-region primer was an equimolar mix of two oligonucleotides covering TRBC1 and TRBC2. Nested alpha and beta constant-region primers with the SP2 primer drove four PCR rounds on ligated cDNA. The cDNA 3' end received a ligated single-stranded oligonucleotide carrying the SP2 primer and a 12-nucleotide UMI. MiXCR was run by TCRdb on the UMI-ligation and nested PCR reads, yielding one entry per CDR3 protein. The sample records 95,000 to 110,000 distinct CDR3 sequences, more than 12% being singletons. The V and J ends lost 0 bases and 6 bases respectively, with 16 bases between them. Per the germline V gene, CDR1 is SGHRS and CDR2 is YFSETQ. CDR3 size: 15 residues.

Sample: naive CD8+ T cells from blood. This sequence originates from a human donor in good health. The chain recombines TRBV5-1 with TRBJ2-7, with D possibly being TRBD2 (5 bases). CDR3 region: CASSLGTSKAFEQYF. Written as DNA, the CDR3 is TGCGCCAGCAGCTTGGGGACTTCGAAAGCCTTCGAGCAGTACTTC.